This T cell receptor beta chain is from a study of T cell repertoires in cytomegalovirus infection. As for the study in general: CMV infection together with matching HLA type was indicated by public TCR beta signatures.

MiXCR, applied by TCRdb to the reads, yields one record per CDR3 protein. The sample has 300,000 to 450,000 distinct CDR3 sequences, 15% to 20% seen once. Broader study findings: Pooled public TCR beta family frequency picked out CMV carriers with the relevant HLA. The response measured ex vivo was dominated by TCR beta clonotypes (HLA-C-restricted and CMV-specific).

Concerning this clonotype itself: The antigen remains undetermined.

Sequencing used PBMCs. The sequence came from a human donor in good health (CMV status not recorded). Some clones in this sample may be carry-over from other donors' samples.

CDR3 in DNA: TGTGCCAGCAGTTACTCGGCCGGGGACTCCTACGAGCAGTACTTC. It translates to CASSYSAGDSYEQYF. The gene calls are TRBV6-2 or TRBV6-3 and TRBJ2-7; possibly TRBD2 for D (5 bases). Deletions cut 0 bases from V and 0 bases from J, with 9 bases between. The CDR3 has 15 residues. Looked up from germline, CDR1 is MNHEY and CDR2 is SVGEGT.